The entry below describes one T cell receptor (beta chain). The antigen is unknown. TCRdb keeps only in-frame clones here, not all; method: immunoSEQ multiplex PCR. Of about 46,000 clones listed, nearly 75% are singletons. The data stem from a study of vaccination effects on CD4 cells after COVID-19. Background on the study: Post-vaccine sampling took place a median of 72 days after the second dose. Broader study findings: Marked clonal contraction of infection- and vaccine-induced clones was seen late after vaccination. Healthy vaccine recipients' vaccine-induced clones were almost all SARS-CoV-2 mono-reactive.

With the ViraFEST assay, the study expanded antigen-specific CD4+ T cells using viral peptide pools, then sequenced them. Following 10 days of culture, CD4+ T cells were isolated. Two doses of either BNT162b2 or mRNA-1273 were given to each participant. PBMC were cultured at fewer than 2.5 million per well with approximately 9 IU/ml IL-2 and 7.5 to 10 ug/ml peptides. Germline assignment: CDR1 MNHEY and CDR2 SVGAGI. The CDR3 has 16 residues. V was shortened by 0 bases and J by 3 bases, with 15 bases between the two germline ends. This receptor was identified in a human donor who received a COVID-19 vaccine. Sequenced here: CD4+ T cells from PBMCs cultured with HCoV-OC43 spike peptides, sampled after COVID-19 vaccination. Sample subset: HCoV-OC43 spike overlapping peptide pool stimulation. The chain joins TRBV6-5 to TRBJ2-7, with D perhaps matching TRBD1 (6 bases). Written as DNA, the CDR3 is TGTGCCAGCAGTTACTCGGTACAGGGTCCAGGCTACGAGCAGTACTTC. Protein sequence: CASSYSVQGPGYEQYF.